This T cell receptor beta chain was observed in a study of blood T cell repertoires in COVID-19. In the study overall: Samples of COVID-19 (acute and convalescent) were obtained from the United States, Italy and Spain.

The CDR3 contains 14 residues. Trimming took off 1 base at V and 10 bases at J, with 14 bases between the two ends. The germline CDR1 and CDR2 sequences are MNHNS and SASEGT. Repertoires were generated with immunoSEQ multiplex PCR, while TCRdb's copy carries only in-frame clones and drops some. The sample has 200,000 to 250,000 clones; about 88% are singletons. The chain couples TRBV6-1 to TRBJ2-1, with no clear D. The clonotype comes from a woman between 50 and 59 years old with COVID-19, enrolled during active disease. The sequenced sample consisted of peripheral blood. CDR3: CASSEEGGLTEQFF. CDR3 bases: TGTGCCAGCAGTGAAGAAGGTGGGCTTACGGAGCAGTTCTTC.